Each of the 16 T cell receptor beta chains below was sequenced from the same sample in a study of human T cells and chemical hapten exposure. TCRdb fed the RACE reads into MiXCR, producing one record per CDR3 protein. The sample contains tens of thousands of distinct CDR3 sequences, roughly 10% of which appear only once. The time point here: patch test 3, about 24 weeks after DPC sensitization. Treatment specified: therapeutic diphenylcyclopropenone sensitization with weekly scalp DPC. The starting material was whole blood, obtained in connection with sensitization to the hapten diphenylcyclopropenone (DPC). These receptors all stem from a woman aged 25-40 years with alopecia areata. Some clones in this sample may be carry-over from other donors' samples.

This clonotype was observed a handful of times. J is TRBJ1-5 and V is TRBV2; no clear D gene. Germline V gene sequence: CDR1 SNHLY, CDR2 FYNNEI. V was trimmed by 7 bases and J by 1 base, leaving 8 bases between them. The CDR3 is made up of 13 amino acids. The CDR3 reads CASNRWSNQPQHF. As DNA, the CDR3 is TGTGCCAGCAATCGGTGGAGCAATCAGCCCCAGCATTTT.

The chain uses TRBV5-1 and TRBJ1-4; no reliable D call. V lost 0 bases and J lost 4, with 7 bases in between. CDR1 is SGHRS and CDR2 is YFSETQ in the germline V gene. This CDR3 region has 14 residues. CDR3 sequence (DNA): TGCGCCAGCAGCTTGGAGCGGAATAATGAAAAACTGTTTTTT. It specifies CASSLERNNEKLFF.

This clonotype was found a few times. The chain is built from TRBV29-1 and TRBJ2-6, with D unclear. V dropped 7 bases and J dropped 0 bases, with 10 bases sitting between them. The CDR3 is 14 amino acids. CDR1 and CDR2 from the germline V gene are SQVTM and ANQGSEA. The CDR3 DNA sequence: TGCAGCGCCGGGTCAGGCTCTGGGGCCAACGTCCTGACTTTC. As protein: CSAGSGSGANVLTF.

This chain connects TRBV12-3 or TRBV12-4 to TRBJ2-5; TRBD2 matches at 12 bases. Unmatched junction bases numbered 6, after V lost 2 bases and J lost 8 bases. The CDR3 has 15 amino acids. CDR3 region: CASSLLAGGAQTQYF. In DNA, the CDR3 is TGTGCCAGCAGTTTACTAGCGGGGGGGGCTCAAACCCAGTACTTC.

The sample holds many counts of this clonotype. The chain is built from TRBV2 and TRBJ2-7, with 13 positions matching TRBD2. The CDR3 consists of 15 residues. After removal of 5 bases from V and 9 bases from J, the junction contained 10 bases not matched to a gene. The germline CDR1 and CDR2 sequences are SNHLY and FYNNEI. The CDR3 DNA reads as TGTGCCAGCAGTTCCGGACTAGCGGGGGACCTACGGCAGTACGTC. Translated, it gives CASSSGLAGDLRQYV.

There are a few counts of this clonotype. The chain uses TRBV20-1 and TRBJ2-7, with 8 bases identical to TRBD2. From germline, CDR1 is DFQATT and CDR2 SNEGSKA (reference sequence). V gave up 0 bases and J gave up 5 bases; unmatched junction bases: 9. The CDR3 spans 15 residues. The DNA of the CDR3 is TGCAGTGCTAGAGATCACGGCGGGAGGACCCACGAGCAGTACTTC. It specifies CSARDHGGRTHEQYF.

This chain uses TRBV28 with TRBJ1-1; D gene unclear. This CDR3 contains 13 residues. The germline V gene encodes CDR1 MDHEN and CDR2 SYDVKM. Trimming cost V 4 bases and J 6 bases, with 12 bases left between them. The CDR3 DNA is TGTGCCAGCAGTTCCCCGACTCTCGCTGAAGCTTTCTTT. Translating gives CASSSPTLAEAFF.

The V call is TRBV6-1, the J call TRBJ2-7, with 8 bases fitting TRBD2. In germline, CDR1 is MNHNS, CDR2 SASEGT. V was pared by 6 bases and J by 5 bases, with 9 bases of the junction left unmatched. The CDR3 consists of 14 residues. The CDR3 DNA sequence: TGTGCCAGCAGCCCGGGACTAGAAGCACACGAGCAGTACTTC. It specifies CASSPGLEAHEQYF.

This clonotype was counted many times. The rearrangement uses TRBV5-1 and TRBJ2-5; no definite D call. The length of the CDR3 is 14 residues. V lost 4 bases and J 2 bases, leaving 12 bases between the germline ends. CDR1 and CDR2 (germline): SGHRS, YFSETQ. The CDR3 reads CASSVLGTQETQYF. In nucleotides, the CDR3 is TGCGCCAGCAGCGTCCTGGGTACTCAAGAGACCCAGTACTTC.

The gene calls are TRBV29-1 and TRBJ1-1; TRBD1 aligns across 7 bases. The V segment lost 8 bases and the J segment 8 bases; nucleotides outside the gene matches: 5. The CDR3 is 10 amino acids. The germline gives CDR1 SQVTM, CDR2 ANQGSEA. CDR3 bases: TGCAGCACCCGGGACAGCGAAGCTTTCTTT. Its translation: CSTRDSEAFF.

The chain links TRBV30 to TRBJ1-3; D unclear. CDR1 and CDR2 (germline): GTSNPN, SVGIG (reference sequence). This CDR3 region has 13 residues. Trimming took 5 bases from V and 0 from J, leaving 8 bases between them. The CDR3: CAWSRGSGNTIYF. The CDR3 DNA reads TGTGCCTGGTCGCGCGGCTCTGGAAACACCATATATTTT.

This chain links TRBV7-2 with TRBJ1-1, with unresolved D. The germline V gene has CDR1 SGHTA and CDR2 FQGNSA. This CDR3 contains 15 residues. The V and J ends lost 1 base and 4 bases respectively, with 13 bases between them. CDR3 loop: CASSLVVSFPTEAFF. CDR3 in DNA: TGTGCCAGCAGCTTAGTGGTCTCTTTCCCCACTGAAGCTTTCTTT.

The J gene is TRBJ2-1, the V gene TRBV29-1; D is unresolved. Germline V gives CDR1 SQVTM, CDR2 ANQGSEA. V was shortened by 5 bases and J by 3 bases, with 5 bases between the two germline ends. The CDR3 covers 11 residues. CDR3 sequence: CSVNNYNEQFF. CDR3 DNA sequence: TGCAGCGTTAATAACTACAATGAGCAGTTCTTC.

In this sample, this clonotype turned up a few times. The V call is TRBV19, the J call TRBJ1-5, with D perhaps TRBD1 (5 bases). The germline V gene encodes CDR1 LNHDA and CDR2 SQIVND (reference sequence). V gave up 11 bases and J gave up 6 bases, with 20 bases separating them. The CDR3 sequence is 14 residues long. The chain's CDR3 is CASEGTGSGQPQHF. CDR3 nucleotides: TGTGCCTCCGAGGGGACGGGGTCGGGTCAGCCCCAGCATTTT.

This clonotype was seen many times. The rearrangement links TRBV29-1 to TRBJ2-1; no definite D call. CDR3 length: 10 residues. V was trimmed by 5 bases and J by 1 base, leaving 0 bases between them. Per germline, CDR1 SQVTM and CDR2 ANQGSEA. The CDR3 coding sequence is TGCAGCGTTTCCTACAATGAGCAGTTCTTC. It yields the protein CSVSYNEQFF.

The chain links TRBV27 to TRBJ2-7, with D tentatively TRBD2 (6 bases). Trimming took off 3 bases at V and 3 bases at J, with 15 bases between the two ends. The CDR3 is 15 residues long. Germline V gives CDR1 MNHEY, CDR2 SMNVEV (reference sequence). The CDR3 sequence: CASSFRPGGYYEQYF. Written as DNA, the CDR3 is TGTGCCAGCAGTTTCCGACCCGGAGGGTACTACGAGCAGTACTTC.